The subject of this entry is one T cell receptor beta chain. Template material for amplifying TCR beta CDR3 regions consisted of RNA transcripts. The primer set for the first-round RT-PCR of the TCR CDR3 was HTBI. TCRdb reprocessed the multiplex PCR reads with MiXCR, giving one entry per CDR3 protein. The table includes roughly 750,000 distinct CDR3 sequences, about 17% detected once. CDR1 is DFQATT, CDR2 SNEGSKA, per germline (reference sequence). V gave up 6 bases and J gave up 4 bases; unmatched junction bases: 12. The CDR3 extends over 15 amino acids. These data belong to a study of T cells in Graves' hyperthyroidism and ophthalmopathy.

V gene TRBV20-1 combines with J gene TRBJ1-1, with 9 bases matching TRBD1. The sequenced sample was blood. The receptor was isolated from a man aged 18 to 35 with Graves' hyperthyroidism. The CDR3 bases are TGCAGTGCCCCGGGACAGGGATCCCTGGGCACTGAAGCTTTCTTT. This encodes CSAPGQGSLGTEAFF.